This T cell receptor (beta chain) came from a study of T cell responses to AZD1222 COVID-19 vaccine. Points from the study as a whole: Just 5 to 7 AZD1222 recipients were seropositive at baseline. Nearly half of spike-specific TCRs reportedly target unmutated variant regions. Receipt of two AZD1222 doses was followed by a rise in Spike-specific TCR breadth and depth.

Germline lookup yields CDR1 LNHDA and CDR2 SQIVND (reference sequence). J was trimmed by 9 bases and V by 6 bases; bases with no gene match: 8. The length of the CDR3 is 14 residues. Points on this clone: Antigen: not known.

The method was immunoSEQ multiplex PCR; TCRdb's version includes in-frame clones alone and lacks a portion of them. The table records 60,000 to 95,000 clones, around 87% of them present only once. The sequences come from peripheral blood, collected 28 days after the second AZD1222 dose. The clonotype was recovered from an adult who received the AZD1222 COVID-19 vaccine. The V call is TRBV19, the J call TRBJ1-6; TRBD1 agrees at 7 bases. As DNA, the CDR3 is TGTGCCAGTAGGCCCACAGGGGAGGCTTCACCCCTCCACTTT. Translating it yields CASRPTGEASPLHF.